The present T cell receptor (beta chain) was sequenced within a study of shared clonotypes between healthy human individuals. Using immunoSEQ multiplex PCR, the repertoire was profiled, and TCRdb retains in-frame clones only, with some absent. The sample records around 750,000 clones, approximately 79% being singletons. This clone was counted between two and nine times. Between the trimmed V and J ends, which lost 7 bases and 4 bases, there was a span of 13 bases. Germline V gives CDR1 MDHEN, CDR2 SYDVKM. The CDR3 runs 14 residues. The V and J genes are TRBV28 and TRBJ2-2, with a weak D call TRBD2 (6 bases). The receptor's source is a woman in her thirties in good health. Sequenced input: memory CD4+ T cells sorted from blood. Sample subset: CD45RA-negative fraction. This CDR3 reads CASIGGGSTGELFF. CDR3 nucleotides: TGTGCCAGCATTGGGGGAGGAAGCACCGGGGAGCTGTTTTTT.